These T cell receptor beta chains were read from a single sample in a study of beta chain features in type 1 diabetes. Libraries were prepared by immunoSEQ multiplex PCR; TCRdb keeps only in-frame clonotypes and omits some of them. The sample yields some 270,000 clones, around 7.3% seen once. Sequences were obtained from central memory CD4+ T cells from blood. These TCRs come from a woman aged 18-29 years in good health. The CDR3 runs from the conserved cysteine through the conserved F or W. D genes are given only for firm matches. Only part of the rows carry a size: once, few, many, or a class if the clone is expanded.

j_gene: TRBJ1-5; d_gene: TRBD1; v_gene: TRBV19; abundance: -; len: 19; CDR3aa: CASRISRTGGGLRSQPQHF; CDR3nt: TGTGCCAGTAGGATTTCACGGACAGGGGGCGGACTTCGGTCTCAGCCCCAGCATTTT
j_gene: TRBJ2-7; d_gene: TRBD1; v_gene: TRBV5-4; abundance: many; len: 15; CDR3aa: CASSLGQVGNYEQYF; CDR3nt: TGTGCCAGCAGCCTGGGACAGGTGGGAAACTACGAGCAGTACTTC
j_gene: TRBJ2-5; d_gene: -; v_gene: TRBV15; abundance: -; len: 13; CDR3aa: CATSRLDSRTQYF; CDR3nt: TGTGCCACCAGCAGACTGGACAGCCGGACCCAGTACTTC
j_gene: TRBJ2-3; d_gene: -; v_gene: TRBV7-2; abundance: -; len: 14; CDR3aa: CASRRDFSTDTQYF; CDR3nt: TGTGCCAGCAGGCGGGACTTCAGCACAGATACGCAGTATTTT
j_gene: TRBJ1-1; d_gene: TRBD1; v_gene: TRBV29-1; abundance: -; len: 14; CDR3aa: CSVAAGQVNTEAFF; CDR3nt: TGCAGCGTCGCCGCAGGACAGGTGAACACTGAAGCTTTCTTT
j_gene: TRBJ1-1; d_gene: TRBD1; v_gene: TRBV6-5; abundance: -; len: 13; CDR3aa: CASSRQGWTEAFF; CDR3nt: TGTGCCAGCAGTAGACAGGGGTGGACTGAAGCTTTCTTT
j_gene: TRBJ2-5; d_gene: -; v_gene: TRBV7-9; abundance: few; len: 14; CDR3aa: CASSPLDGRETQYF; CDR3nt: TGTGCCAGCAGCCCCCTAGACGGTAGGGAGACCCAGTACTTC
j_gene: TRBJ2-7; d_gene: -; v_gene: TRBV28; abundance: many; len: 11; CDR3aa: CASRLSYEQYF; CDR3nt: TGTGCCAGCAGACTCTCCTACGAGCAGTACTTC
j_gene: TRBJ2-1; d_gene: -; v_gene: TRBV2; abundance: -; len: 14; CDR3aa: CASSVDYFYNEQFF; CDR3nt: TGTGCCAGCAGCGTAGATTATTTCTACAATGAGCAGTTCTTC
j_gene: TRBJ1-4; d_gene: -; v_gene: TRBV23-1; abundance: many; len: 14; CDR3aa: CASTQVGLTEKLFF; CDR3nt: TGCGCCAGCACCCAAGTGGGGCTCACTGAAAAACTGTTTTTT
j_gene: TRBJ1-2; d_gene: TRBD1; v_gene: TRBV28; abundance: -; len: 14; CDR3aa: CASRLGQGLYGYTF; CDR3nt: TGTGCCAGCAGGTTAGGACAGGGACTCTATGGCTACACCTTC
j_gene: TRBJ2-3; d_gene: -; v_gene: TRBV6-5; abundance: few; len: 14; CDR3aa: CASSSTGSTDTQYF; CDR3nt: TGTGCCAGCAGTTCAACGGGGAGCACAGATACGCAGTATTTT
j_gene: TRBJ2-1; d_gene: -; v_gene: TRBV7-2; abundance: -; len: 12; CDR3aa: CASSREVNEQFF; CDR3nt: TGTGCCAGCAGTCGAGAAGTCAATGAGCAGTTCTTC
j_gene: TRBJ2-7; d_gene: -; v_gene: TRBV18; abundance: few; len: 14; CDR3aa: CASSPSAGSYEQYF; CDR3nt: TGTGCCAGCTCACCATCGGCCGGCTCATACGAGCAGTACTTC
j_gene: TRBJ1-3; d_gene: -; v_gene: TRBV7-9; abundance: -; len: 14; CDR3aa: CAIRIPLSGNTIYF; CDR3nt: TGTGCCATCCGAATTCCTCTGTCTGGAAACACCATATATTTT
j_gene: TRBJ1-3; d_gene: -; v_gene: TRBV21-1; abundance: many; len: 18; CDR3aa: CASSKARSKTYSGNTIYF; CDR3nt: TGTGCCAGCAGCAAAGCGCGATCCAAGACGTACTCTGGAAACACCATATATTTT
j_gene: TRBJ2-3; d_gene: -; v_gene: TRBV10-3; abundance: -; len: 15; CDR3aa: CAISGSGRSTDTQYF; CDR3nt: TGTGCCATCAGCGGTTCGGGGAGAAGCACAGATACGCAGTATTTT
j_gene: TRBJ2-3; d_gene: -; v_gene: TRBV9; abundance: -; len: 14; CDR3aa: CASSPNLSADTQYF; CDR3nt: TGTGCCAGCAGCCCTAACCTCTCGGCAGATACGCAGTATTTT
j_gene: TRBJ1-1; d_gene: -; v_gene: TRBV5-1; abundance: few; len: 12; CDR3aa: CASSLRENQAFF; CDR3nt: TGCGCCAGCAGCTTGCGAGAAAATCAAGCTTTCTTT
j_gene: TRBJ2-4; d_gene: -; v_gene: TRBV7-3; abundance: few; len: 13; CDR3aa: CASSPPGSHIQYF; CDR3nt: TGTGCCAGCAGCCCCCCCGGGTCCCACATTCAGTACTTC
j_gene: TRBJ1-3; d_gene: -; v_gene: TRBV10-3; abundance: -; len: 13; CDR3aa: CAISEWSLHTIYF; CDR3nt: TGTGCCATCAGTGAGTGGAGCTTACACACCATATATTTT
j_gene: TRBJ2-1; d_gene: -; v_gene: TRBV5-4; abundance: -; len: 15; CDR3aa: CASSSRLVSYNEQFF; CDR3nt: TGTGCCAGCAGCTCTAGACTAGTCTCCTACAATGAGCAGTTCTTC
j_gene: TRBJ2-5; d_gene: TRBD2; v_gene: TRBV2; abundance: -; len: 15; CDR3aa: CASSVTGTSAETQYF; CDR3nt: TGTGCCAGCAGCGTCACCGGGACTAGCGCTGAGACCCAGTACTTC
j_gene: TRBJ1-2; d_gene: TRBD1; v_gene: TRBV14; abundance: few; len: 14; CDR3aa: CASSQDPWTGGYTF; CDR3nt: TGTGCCAGCAGCCAAGATCCTTGGACAGGCGGCTACACCTTC
j_gene: TRBJ1-6; d_gene: -; v_gene: TRBV28; abundance: -; len: 13; CDR3aa: CASRPTEDSPLHF; CDR3nt: TGTGCCAGCAGGCCCACGGAGGATTCACCCCTCCACTTT
j_gene: TRBJ1-2; d_gene: -; v_gene: TRBV11-3; abundance: few; len: 12; CDR3aa: CASSLLGGGYTF; CDR3nt: TGTGCCAGCAGCTTACTGGGTGGTGGCTACACCTTC
j_gene: TRBJ1-6; d_gene: -; v_gene: TRBV21-1; abundance: -; len: 16; CDR3aa: CASSNAAGSTDSPLHF; CDR3nt: TGTGCCAGCAGCAATGCGGCCGGTTCGACAGATTCACCCCTCCACTTT
j_gene: TRBJ2-1; d_gene: TRBD2; v_gene: TRBV7-2; abundance: -; len: 18; CDR3aa: CASSPPGLGQSKSNEQFF; CDR3nt: TGTGCCAGCAGCCCACCGGGACTAGGCCAAAGCAAGTCTAATGAGCAGTTCTTC
j_gene: TRBJ2-1; d_gene: TRBD2; v_gene: TRBV29-1; abundance: many; len: 14; CDR3aa: CSVAASGYGDEQFF; CDR3nt: TGCAGCGTTGCCGCTAGCGGCTATGGGGATGAGCAGTTCTTC
j_gene: TRBJ2-1; d_gene: -; v_gene: TRBV11-2; abundance: -; len: 13; CDR3aa: CASSFTSYNEQFF; CDR3nt: TGTGCCAGCAGCTTCACCTCCTACAATGAGCAGTTCTTC
j_gene: TRBJ2-5; d_gene: TRBD2; v_gene: TRBV4-2; abundance: -; len: 14; CDR3aa: CASSQLAGGETQYF; CDR3nt: TGTGCCAGCAGCCAACTAGCGGGGGGGGAGACCCAGTACTTC
j_gene: TRBJ1-2; d_gene: -; v_gene: TRBV4-1; abundance: few; len: 16; CDR3aa: CASSQATRLSSFGYTF; CDR3nt: TGCGCCAGCAGCCAAGCTACCAGGTTGTCTTCGTTCGGCTACACCTTC
j_gene: TRBJ2-1; d_gene: -; v_gene: TRBV4-3; abundance: few; len: 16; CDR3aa: CASSPRRDTLNNEQFF; CDR3nt: TGCGCCAGCAGCCCTAGGAGGGACACCCTCAACAATGAGCAGTTCTTC
j_gene: TRBJ1-2; d_gene: TRBD1; v_gene: TRBV14; abundance: -; len: 15; CDR3aa: CASSPTGQITYGYTF; CDR3nt: TGTGCCAGCAGCCCCACGGGACAGATCACCTATGGCTACACCTTC
j_gene: TRBJ1-5; d_gene: -; v_gene: TRBV5-8; abundance: -; len: 13; CDR3aa: CASSFGINQPQHF; CDR3nt: TGTGCCAGCAGCTTTGGGATCAATCAGCCCCAGCATTTT
j_gene: TRBJ2-7; d_gene: -; v_gene: TRBV30; abundance: few; len: 11; CDR3aa: CAWSQNYEQYF; CDR3nt: TGTGCCTGGAGCCAAAACTACGAGCAGTACTTC
j_gene: TRBJ2-6; d_gene: -; v_gene: TRBV5-4; abundance: -; len: 18; CDR3aa: CASRHTGSSWSGANVLTF; CDR3nt: TGTGCCAGCAGACACACCGGGAGCTCATGGTCTGGGGCCAACGTCCTGACTTTC
j_gene: TRBJ1-1; d_gene: -; v_gene: TRBV6-5; abundance: few; len: 14; CDR3aa: CASSRAGVNTEAFF; CDR3nt: TGTGCCAGCAGTAGAGCCGGGGTGAACACTGAAGCTTTCTTT
j_gene: TRBJ2-5; d_gene: -; v_gene: TRBV7-9; abundance: many; len: 13; CDR3aa: CASSPGFSETQYF; CDR3nt: TGTGCCAGCAGTCCAGGGTTTTCGGAGACCCAGTACTTC
j_gene: TRBJ2-7; d_gene: -; v_gene: TRBV25-1; abundance: few; len: 14; CDR3aa: CASSDGTKYYEQYF; CDR3nt: TGTGCCAGCAGTGATGGGACGAAATACTACGAGCAGTACTTC
j_gene: TRBJ2-3; d_gene: TRBD2; v_gene: TRBV4-2; abundance: -; len: 16; CDR3aa: CASRWGAGADTDTQYF; CDR3nt: TGTGCCAGCCGGTGGGGAGCGGGAGCGGACACAGATACGCAGTATTTT
j_gene: TRBJ2-7; d_gene: TRBD1; v_gene: TRBV9; abundance: few; len: 13; CDR3aa: CASSTGQRYEQYF; CDR3nt: TGTGCCAGCAGCACGGGACAGCGCTACGAGCAGTACTTC
j_gene: TRBJ2-5; d_gene: TRBD2; v_gene: TRBV6-6; abundance: -; len: 15; CDR3aa: CASSYSAGGDETQYF; CDR3nt: TGTGCCAGCAGTTACTCGGCGGGAGGGGACGAGACCCAGTACTTC
j_gene: TRBJ1-1; d_gene: -; v_gene: TRBV18; abundance: -; len: 13; CDR3aa: CASSNSRGTEAFF; CDR3nt: TGTGCCAGCTCAAATTCGCGCGGCACTGAAGCTTTCTTT
j_gene: TRBJ2-3; d_gene: TRBD2; v_gene: TRBV6-1; abundance: -; len: 14; CDR3aa: CASSVAGGTDTQYF; CDR3nt: TGTGCCAGCAGTGTAGCGGGGGGCACAGATACGCAGTATTTT
j_gene: TRBJ2-5; d_gene: TRBD2; v_gene: TRBV27; abundance: few; len: 15; CDR3aa: CASHRLAGSQETQYF; CDR3nt: TGTGCCAGCCACCGACTAGCGGGGTCCCAAGAGACCCAGTACTTC
j_gene: TRBJ1-4; d_gene: -; v_gene: TRBV7-2; abundance: few; len: 16; CDR3aa: CASSLAGGREGEKLFF; CDR3nt: TGTGCCAGCAGCTTAGCGGGTGGCAGGGAGGGTGAAAAACTGTTTTTT
j_gene: TRBJ2-1; d_gene: -; v_gene: TRBV25-1; abundance: -; len: 13; CDR3aa: CASRGVSGREQFF; CDR3nt: TGTGCCAGCAGGGGGGTGAGTGGTCGTGAGCAGTTCTTC
j_gene: TRBJ2-1; d_gene: TRBD1; v_gene: TRBV19; abundance: few; len: 16; CDR3aa: CASSIWTGGFYNEQFF; CDR3nt: TGTGCCAGTAGTATTTGGACAGGGGGTTTTTACAATGAGCAGTTCTTC
j_gene: TRBJ2-1; d_gene: -; v_gene: TRBV29-1; abundance: -; len: 12; CDR3aa: CSVVVQINEQFF; CDR3nt: TGCAGCGTTGTAGTACAAATCAATGAGCAGTTCTTC
j_gene: TRBJ2-1; d_gene: -; v_gene: TRBV9; abundance: few; len: 15; CDR3aa: CASSPHPTGNWEQFF; CDR3nt: TGTGCCAGCAGCCCCCACCCTACAGGGAACTGGGAGCAGTTCTTC
j_gene: TRBJ1-4; d_gene: -; v_gene: TRBV7-2; abundance: few; len: 15; CDR3aa: CASRPSGSGNEKLFF; CDR3nt: TGTGCCAGCAGACCGTCAGGGTCTGGTAATGAAAAACTGTTTTTT
j_gene: TRBJ2-5; d_gene: -; v_gene: TRBV30; abundance: -; len: 12; CDR3aa: CAWNGGGETQYF; CDR3nt: TGTGCCTGGAACGGGGGCGGGGAGACCCAGTACTTC
j_gene: TRBJ2-1; d_gene: -; v_gene: TRBV21-1; abundance: few; len: 14; CDR3aa: CASSNEKEYNEQFF; CDR3nt: TGTGCCAGCAGCAATGAAAAGGAATACAATGAGCAGTTCTTC
j_gene: TRBJ1-5; d_gene: TRBD1; v_gene: TRBV6-5; abundance: -; len: 14; CDR3aa: CASSYSRGDQPQHF; CDR3nt: TGTGCCAGCAGTTACTCCAGGGGGGATCAGCCCCAGCATTTT
j_gene: TRBJ2-1; d_gene: TRBD1; v_gene: TRBV27; abundance: -; len: 17; CDR3aa: CASSRQGVAGSYNEQFF; CDR3nt: TGTGCCAGCAGTCGACAGGGTGTGGCGGGCTCCTACAATGAGCAGTTCTTC